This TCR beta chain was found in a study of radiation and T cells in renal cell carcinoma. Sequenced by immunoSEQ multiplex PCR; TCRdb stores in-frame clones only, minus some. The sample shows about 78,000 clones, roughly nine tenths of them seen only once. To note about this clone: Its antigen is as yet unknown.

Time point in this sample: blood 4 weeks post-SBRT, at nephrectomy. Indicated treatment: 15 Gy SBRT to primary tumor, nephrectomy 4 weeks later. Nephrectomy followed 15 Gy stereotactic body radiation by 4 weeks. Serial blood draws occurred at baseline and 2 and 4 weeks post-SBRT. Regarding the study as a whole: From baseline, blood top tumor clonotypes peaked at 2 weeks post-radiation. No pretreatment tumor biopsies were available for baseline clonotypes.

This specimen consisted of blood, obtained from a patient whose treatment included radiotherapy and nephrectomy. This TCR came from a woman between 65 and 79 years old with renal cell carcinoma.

In nucleotides, the CDR3 is TGTGCCAGCAGCCCGTTGTCGGGGCTAATAGGAAACACCATATATTTT. This translates into CASSPLSGLIGNTIYF. The rearrangement uses TRBV7-9 and TRBJ1-3; a possible D gene is TRBD1 (5 bases). V lost 5 bases to trimming and J lost 4 bases, with 18 bases between them. The CDR3 loop spans 16 amino acids. Germline CDR1 reads SEHNR; CDR2 reads FQNEAQ (reference sequence).